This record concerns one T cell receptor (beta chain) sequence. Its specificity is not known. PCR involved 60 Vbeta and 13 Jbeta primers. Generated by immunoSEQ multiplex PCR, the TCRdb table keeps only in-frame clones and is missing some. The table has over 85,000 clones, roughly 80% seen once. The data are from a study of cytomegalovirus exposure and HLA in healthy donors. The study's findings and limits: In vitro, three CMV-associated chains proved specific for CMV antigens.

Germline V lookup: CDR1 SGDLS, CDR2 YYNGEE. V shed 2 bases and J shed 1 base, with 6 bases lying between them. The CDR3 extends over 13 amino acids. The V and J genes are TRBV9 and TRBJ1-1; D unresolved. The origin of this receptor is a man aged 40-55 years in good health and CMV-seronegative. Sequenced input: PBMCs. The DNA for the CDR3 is TGTGCCAGCAGCGTCGAGGGGAACACTGAAGCTTTCTTT. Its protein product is CASSVEGNTEAFF.